Reported below is one T cell receptor beta chain. Different DNA sequences within this sample yield the same CDR3. The CDR3 has 14 amino acids. Trimming at V came to 3 bases and at J to 4 bases, leaving 3 bases not matched to a gene. Germline CDR1 reads SGDLS; CDR2 reads YYNGEE. The sample originates from a study of blood T cell repertoires in COVID-19. On the study more broadly: Collection of acute and convalescent COVID-19 samples took place in the United States, Italy and Spain. Sample material is recorded as cDNA or gDNA derived from T cells, B-cell-depleted T cells, or PBMCs.

Per the study methods: Quantification of nucleated cells was approximated via reference gene primer amplification. TCRdb's copy holds only in-frame clones and misses some; the assay was immunoSEQ multiplex PCR. V, J and clone size reflect that table, while D and trimming were determined from the DNA. The table includes about 200,000 clones, approximately 82% detected once. Material for sequencing was peripheral blood. This sequence was found in a human donor with acute or convalescent COVID-19. The donor label of this sample is uncertain. The rearrangement uses TRBV9 and TRBJ2-7; TRBD2 matches 11 bases. The CDR3 is CASSATSGVYEQYF. In DNA form, the CDR3 reads TGTGCCAGCAGCGCGACTAGCGGGGTTTACGAGCAGTACTTC.